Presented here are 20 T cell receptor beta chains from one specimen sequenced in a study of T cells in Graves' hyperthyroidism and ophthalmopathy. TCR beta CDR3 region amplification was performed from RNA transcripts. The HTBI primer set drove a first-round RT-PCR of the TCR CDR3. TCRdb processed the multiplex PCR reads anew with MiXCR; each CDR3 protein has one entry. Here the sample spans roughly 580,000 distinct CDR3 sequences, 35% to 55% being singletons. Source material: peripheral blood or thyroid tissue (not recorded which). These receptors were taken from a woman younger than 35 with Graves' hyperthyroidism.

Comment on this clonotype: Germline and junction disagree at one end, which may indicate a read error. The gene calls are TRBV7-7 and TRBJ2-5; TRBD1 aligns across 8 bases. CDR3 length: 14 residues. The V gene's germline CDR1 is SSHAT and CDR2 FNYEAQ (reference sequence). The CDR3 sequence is CASSFTGGQETQYF. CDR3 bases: TGTGCTAGCAGCTTCACAGGGGGCCAAGAGACCCAGTACTTC.

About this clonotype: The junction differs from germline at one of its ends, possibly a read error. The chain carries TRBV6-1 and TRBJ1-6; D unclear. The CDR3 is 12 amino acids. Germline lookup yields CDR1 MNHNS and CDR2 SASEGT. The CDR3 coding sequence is TGTGCCATCAGTGAAGCAGTCGGAACCCTCCACTTT. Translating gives CAISEAVGTLHF.

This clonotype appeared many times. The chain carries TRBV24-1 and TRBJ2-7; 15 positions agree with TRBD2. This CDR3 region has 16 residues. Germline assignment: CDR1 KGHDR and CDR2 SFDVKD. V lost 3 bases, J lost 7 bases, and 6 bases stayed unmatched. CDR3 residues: CATSDPGLAGGREQYF. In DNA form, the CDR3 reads TGTGCCACCAGTGATCCTGGACTAGCGGGAGGGCGGGAGCAGTACTTC.

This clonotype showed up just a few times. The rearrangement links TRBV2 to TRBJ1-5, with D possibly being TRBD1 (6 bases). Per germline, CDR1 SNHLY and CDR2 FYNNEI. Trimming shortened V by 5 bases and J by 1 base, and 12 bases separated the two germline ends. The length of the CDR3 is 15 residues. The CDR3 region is CASSSSGASNQPQHF. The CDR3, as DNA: TGTGCCAGCAGTTCCTCAGGGGCCAGCAATCAGCCCCAGCATTTT.

The CDR3: CASSIRPHPQGLAFF. In DNA form, the CDR3 reads TGTGCCAGCAGCATTCGCCCTCATCCACAGGGACTAGCTTTCTTT. V is TRBV9 and J is TRBJ1-1; perhaps TRBD1 as D (6 bases). This CDR3 is 15 amino acids long. Per germline, CDR1 SGDLS and CDR2 YYNGEE. V lost 4 bases and J 10 bases, leaving 23 bases between the germline ends.

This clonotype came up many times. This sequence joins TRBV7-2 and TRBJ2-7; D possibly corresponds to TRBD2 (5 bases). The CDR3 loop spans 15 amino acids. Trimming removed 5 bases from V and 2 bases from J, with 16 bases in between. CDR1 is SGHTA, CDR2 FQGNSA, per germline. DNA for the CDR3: TGTGCCAGCAGCCCCCGCCTAGCTCGGACCTACGAGCAGTACTTC. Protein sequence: CASSPRLARTYEQYF.

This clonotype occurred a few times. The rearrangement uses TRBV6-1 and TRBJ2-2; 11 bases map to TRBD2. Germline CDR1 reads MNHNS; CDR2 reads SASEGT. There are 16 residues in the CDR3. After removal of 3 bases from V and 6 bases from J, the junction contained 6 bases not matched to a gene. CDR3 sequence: CASSERRTSGPGELFF. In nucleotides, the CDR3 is TGTGCCAGCAGTGAGCGAAGGACTAGCGGGCCCGGGGAGCTGTTTTTT.

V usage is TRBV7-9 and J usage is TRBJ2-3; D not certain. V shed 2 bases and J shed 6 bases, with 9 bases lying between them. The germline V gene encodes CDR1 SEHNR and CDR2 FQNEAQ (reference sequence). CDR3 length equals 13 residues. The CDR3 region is CASSLPPLDTQYF. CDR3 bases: TGTGCCAGCAGCTTACCTCCCCTGGATACGCAGTATTTT.

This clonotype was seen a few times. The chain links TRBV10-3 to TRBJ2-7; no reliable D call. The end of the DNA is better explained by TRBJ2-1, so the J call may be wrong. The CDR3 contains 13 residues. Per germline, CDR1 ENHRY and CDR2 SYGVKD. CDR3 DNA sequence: TGTGCCATCAGTGATCGGGTAGCCGATGAGCAGTTCTTC. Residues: CAISDRVADEQFF.

CDR3 amino acids: CSALTGQGGYSNQPQHF. The CDR3 nucleotides read TGCAGTGCACTAACTGGACAGGGAGGGTATAGCAATCAGCCCCAGCATTTT. This chain joins TRBV20-1 and TRBJ1-5, with 8 bases matching TRBD1. This CDR3 region has 17 residues. V shed 6 bases, J shed 0 bases, and the junction held 13 bases outside the gene matches. The germline V gene has CDR1 DFQATT and CDR2 SNEGSKA (reference sequence).

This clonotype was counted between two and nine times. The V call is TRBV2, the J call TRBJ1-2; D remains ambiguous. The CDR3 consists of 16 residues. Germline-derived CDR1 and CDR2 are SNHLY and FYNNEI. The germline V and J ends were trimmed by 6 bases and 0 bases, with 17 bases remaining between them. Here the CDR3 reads CASSFFLSRANYGYTF. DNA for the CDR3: TGTGCCAGCAGCTTTTTCCTATCACGGGCTAACTATGGCTACACCTTC. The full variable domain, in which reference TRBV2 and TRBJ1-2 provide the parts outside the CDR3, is EPEVTQTPSHQVTQMGQEVILRCVPISNHLYFYWYRQILGQKVEFLVSFYNNEISEKSEIFDDQFSVERPDGSNFTLKIRSTKLEDSAMYFCASSFFLSRANYGYTFGSGTRLTVV.

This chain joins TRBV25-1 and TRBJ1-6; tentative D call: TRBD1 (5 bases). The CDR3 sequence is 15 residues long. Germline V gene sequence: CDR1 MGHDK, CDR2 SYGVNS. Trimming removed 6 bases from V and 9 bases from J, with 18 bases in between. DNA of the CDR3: TGTGCCAGCAGCGTTGCGTCAGGGACCGGTTCACCCCTCCACTTT. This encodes CASSVASGTGSPLHF.

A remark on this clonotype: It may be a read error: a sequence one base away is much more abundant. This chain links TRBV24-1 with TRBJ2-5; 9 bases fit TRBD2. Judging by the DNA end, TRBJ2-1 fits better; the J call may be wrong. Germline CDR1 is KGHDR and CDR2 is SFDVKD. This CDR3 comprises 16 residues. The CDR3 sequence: CATRDGLATFQETQFF. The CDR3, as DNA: TGTGCCACCAGGGACGGACTAGCGACCTTCCAAGAGACCCAGTTCTTC.

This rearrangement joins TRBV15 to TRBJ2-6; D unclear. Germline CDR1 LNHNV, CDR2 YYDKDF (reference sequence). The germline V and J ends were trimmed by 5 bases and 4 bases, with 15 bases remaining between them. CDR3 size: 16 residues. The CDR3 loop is CATSGTWGSGANVLTF. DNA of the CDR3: TGTGCCACCAGCGGAACTTGGGGATCGGGGGCCAACGTCCTGACTTTC.

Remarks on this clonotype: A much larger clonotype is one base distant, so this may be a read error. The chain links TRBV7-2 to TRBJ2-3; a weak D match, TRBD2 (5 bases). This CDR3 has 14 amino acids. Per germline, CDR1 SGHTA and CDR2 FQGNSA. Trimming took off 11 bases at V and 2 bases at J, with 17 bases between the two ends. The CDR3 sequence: CALRTGGSTDTQYF. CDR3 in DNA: TGTGCCCTACGGACTGGCGGATCCACAGATACGCAGTATTTT.

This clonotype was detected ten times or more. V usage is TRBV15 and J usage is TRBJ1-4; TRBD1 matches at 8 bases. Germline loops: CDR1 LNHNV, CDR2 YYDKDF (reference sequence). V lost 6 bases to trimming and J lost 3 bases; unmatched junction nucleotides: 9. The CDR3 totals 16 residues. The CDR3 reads CATRMGQEFPNEKLFF. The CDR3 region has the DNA TGTGCCACCAGAATGGGACAGGAGTTTCCTAATGAAAAACTGTTTTTT.

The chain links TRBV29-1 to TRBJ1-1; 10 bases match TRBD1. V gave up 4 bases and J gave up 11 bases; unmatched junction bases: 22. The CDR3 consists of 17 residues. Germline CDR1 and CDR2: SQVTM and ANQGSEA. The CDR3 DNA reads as TGCAGCGTTGGGGGGACCGACGAGGGACAGGGGAAAGAAAGTGCTTTCTTT. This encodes CSVGGTDEGQGKESAFF.

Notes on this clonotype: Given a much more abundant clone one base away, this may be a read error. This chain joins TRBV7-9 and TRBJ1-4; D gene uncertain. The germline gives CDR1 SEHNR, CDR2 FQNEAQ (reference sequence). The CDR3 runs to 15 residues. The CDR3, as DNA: TGTGTCAGCAGCCTCCACCAACTAAGGGATGAAAAACTGTTTTTT. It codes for CVSSLHQLRDEKLFF.

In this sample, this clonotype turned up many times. The DNA for the CDR3 is TGTGCCAGCAGCAAGGACAGGACCTACGAGCAGTACTTC. Protein product: CASSKDRTYEQYF. V and J are TRBV7-3 and TRBJ2-7, with 7 bases matching TRBD1. The germline CDR1 and CDR2 sequences are SGHTA and FQGTGA. There are 13 residues in the CDR3. Trimming cost V 5 bases and J 2 bases; bases outside gene matches: 3.

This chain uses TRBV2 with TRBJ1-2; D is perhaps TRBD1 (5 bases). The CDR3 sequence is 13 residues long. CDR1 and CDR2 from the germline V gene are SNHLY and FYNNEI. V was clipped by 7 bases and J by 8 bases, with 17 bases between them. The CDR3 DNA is TGTGCCAGCACCGAAAAGGGGATTGGGGGCTACACCTTC. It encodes CASTEKGIGGYTF.